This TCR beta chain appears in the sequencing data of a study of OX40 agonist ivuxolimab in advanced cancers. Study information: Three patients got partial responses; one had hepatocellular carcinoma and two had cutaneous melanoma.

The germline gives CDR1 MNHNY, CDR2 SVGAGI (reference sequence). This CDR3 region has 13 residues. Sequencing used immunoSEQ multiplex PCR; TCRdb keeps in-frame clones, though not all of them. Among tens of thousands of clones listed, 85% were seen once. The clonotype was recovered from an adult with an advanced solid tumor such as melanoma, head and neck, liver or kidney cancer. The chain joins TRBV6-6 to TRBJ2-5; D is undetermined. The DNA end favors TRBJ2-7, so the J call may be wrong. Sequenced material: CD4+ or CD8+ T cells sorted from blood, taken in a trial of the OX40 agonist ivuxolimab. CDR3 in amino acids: CASAYLEFYEQYF. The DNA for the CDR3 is TGTGCCAGCGCTTACCTAGAGTTCTACGAGCAGTACTTC.